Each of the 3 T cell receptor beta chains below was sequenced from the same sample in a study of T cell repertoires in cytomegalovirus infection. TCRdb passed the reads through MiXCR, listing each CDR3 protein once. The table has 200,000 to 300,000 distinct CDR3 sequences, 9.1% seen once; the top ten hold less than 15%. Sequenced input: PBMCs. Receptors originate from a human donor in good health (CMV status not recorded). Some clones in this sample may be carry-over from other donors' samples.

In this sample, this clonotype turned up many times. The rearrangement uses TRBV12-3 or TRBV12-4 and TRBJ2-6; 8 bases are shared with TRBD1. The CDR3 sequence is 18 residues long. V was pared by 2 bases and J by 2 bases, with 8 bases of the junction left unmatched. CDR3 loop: CASSLRQGADTGANVLTF. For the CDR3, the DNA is TGTGCCAGCAGTTTAAGGCAGGGGGCGGATACTGGGGCCAACGTCCTGACTTTC.

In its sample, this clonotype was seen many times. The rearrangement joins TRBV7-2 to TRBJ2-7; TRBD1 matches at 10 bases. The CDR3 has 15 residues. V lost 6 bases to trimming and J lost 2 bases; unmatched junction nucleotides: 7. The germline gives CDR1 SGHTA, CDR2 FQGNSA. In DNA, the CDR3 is TGTGCCAGCAGAAGAGACGGACAGGGGGCCTACGAGCAGTACTTC. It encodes CASRRDGQGAYEQYF.

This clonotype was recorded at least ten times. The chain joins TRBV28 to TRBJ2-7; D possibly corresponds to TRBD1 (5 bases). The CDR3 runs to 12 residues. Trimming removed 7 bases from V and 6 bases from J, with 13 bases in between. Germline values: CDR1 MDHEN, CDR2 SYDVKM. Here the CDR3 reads CASTNSGFEQYF. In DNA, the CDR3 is TGTGCCAGCACGAACTCAGGGTTCGAGCAGTACTTC.